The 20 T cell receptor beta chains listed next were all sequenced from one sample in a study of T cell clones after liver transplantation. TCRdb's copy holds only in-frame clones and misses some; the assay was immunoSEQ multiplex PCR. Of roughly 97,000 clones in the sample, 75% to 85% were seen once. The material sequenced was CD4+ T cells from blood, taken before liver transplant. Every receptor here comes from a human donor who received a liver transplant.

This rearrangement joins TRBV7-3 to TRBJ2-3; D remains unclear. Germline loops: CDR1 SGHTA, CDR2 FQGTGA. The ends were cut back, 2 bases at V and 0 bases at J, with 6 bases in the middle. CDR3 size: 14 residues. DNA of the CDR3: TGTGCCAGCAGCTTACCCGGGAGCACAGATACGCAGTATTTT. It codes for CASSLPGSTDTQYF.

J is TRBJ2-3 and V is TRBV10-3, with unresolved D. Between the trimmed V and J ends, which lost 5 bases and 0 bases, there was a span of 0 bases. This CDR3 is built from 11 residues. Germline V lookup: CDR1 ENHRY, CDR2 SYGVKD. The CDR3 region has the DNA TGTGCCATCAGTAGCACAGATACGCAGTATTTT. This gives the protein CAISSTDTQYF.

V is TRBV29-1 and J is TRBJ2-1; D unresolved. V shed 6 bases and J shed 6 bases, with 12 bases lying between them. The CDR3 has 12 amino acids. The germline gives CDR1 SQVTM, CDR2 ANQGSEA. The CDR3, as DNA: TGCAGCGTACCCCCTAATTTCAATGAGCAGTTCTTC. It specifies CSVPPNFNEQFF.

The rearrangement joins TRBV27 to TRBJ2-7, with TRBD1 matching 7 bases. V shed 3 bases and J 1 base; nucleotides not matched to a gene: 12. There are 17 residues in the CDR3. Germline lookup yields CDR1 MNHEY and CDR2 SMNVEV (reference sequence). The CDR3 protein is CASSFRPPGTASYEQYF. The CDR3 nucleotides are TGTGCCAGCAGTTTCCGTCCCCCCGGGACAGCTTCCTACGAGCAGTACTTC.

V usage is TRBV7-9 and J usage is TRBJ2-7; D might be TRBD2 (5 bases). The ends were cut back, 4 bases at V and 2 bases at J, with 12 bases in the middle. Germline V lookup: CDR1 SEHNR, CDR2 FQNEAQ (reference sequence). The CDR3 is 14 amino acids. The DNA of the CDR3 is TGTGCCAGCAGCTCCCGGGGTGGGGCCTACGAGCAGTACTTC. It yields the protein CASSSRGGAYEQYF. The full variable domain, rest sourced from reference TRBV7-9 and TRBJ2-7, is DTGVSQNPRHKITKRGQNVTFRCDPISEHNRLYWYRQTLGQGPEFLTYFQNEAQLEKSRLLSDRFSAERPKGSFSTLEIQRTEQGDSAMYLCASSSRGGAYEQYFGPGTRLTVT.

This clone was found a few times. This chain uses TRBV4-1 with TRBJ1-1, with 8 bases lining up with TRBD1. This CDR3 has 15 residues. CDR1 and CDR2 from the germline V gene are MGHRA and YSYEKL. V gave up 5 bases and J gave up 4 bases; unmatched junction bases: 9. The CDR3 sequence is CASSTTDRESTEAFF. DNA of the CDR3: TGCGCCAGCAGCACAACGGACAGGGAATCCACTGAAGCTTTCTTT.

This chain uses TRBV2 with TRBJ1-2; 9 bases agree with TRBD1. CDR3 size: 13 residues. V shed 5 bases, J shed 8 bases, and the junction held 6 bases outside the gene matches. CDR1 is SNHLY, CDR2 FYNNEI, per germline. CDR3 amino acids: CASSPGQGGGYTF. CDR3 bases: TGTGCCAGCAGTCCGGGACAGGGAGGCGGCTACACCTTC.

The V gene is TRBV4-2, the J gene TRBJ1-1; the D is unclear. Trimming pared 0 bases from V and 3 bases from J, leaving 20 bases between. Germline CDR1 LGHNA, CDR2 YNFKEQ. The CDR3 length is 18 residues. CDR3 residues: CASSQDIRVANTDTEAFF. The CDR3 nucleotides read TGTGCCAGCAGCCAAGACATTAGGGTGGCCAATACGGACACTGAAGCTTTCTTT.

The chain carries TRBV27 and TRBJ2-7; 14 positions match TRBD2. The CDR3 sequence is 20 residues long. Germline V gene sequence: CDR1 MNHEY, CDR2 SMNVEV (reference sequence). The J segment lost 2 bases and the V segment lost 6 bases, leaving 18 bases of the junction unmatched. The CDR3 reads CASRAGGLAGAPANPYEQYF. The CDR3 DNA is TGTGCCAGCAGGGCCGGGGGACTAGCGGGAGCCCCTGCTAATCCCTACGAGCAGTACTTC.

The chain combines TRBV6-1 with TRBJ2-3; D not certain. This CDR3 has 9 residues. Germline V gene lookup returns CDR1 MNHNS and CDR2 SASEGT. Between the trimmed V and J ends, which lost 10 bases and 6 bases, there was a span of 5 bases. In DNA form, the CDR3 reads TGTGCCACCTACGATACGCAGTATTTT. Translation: CATYDTQYF.

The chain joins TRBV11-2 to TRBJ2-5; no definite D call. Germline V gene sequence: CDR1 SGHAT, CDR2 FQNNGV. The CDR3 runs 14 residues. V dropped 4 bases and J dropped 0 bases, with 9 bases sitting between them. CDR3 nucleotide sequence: TGTGCCAGCAGCTCTGTCAAGTACCAAGAGACCCAGTACTTC. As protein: CASSSVKYQETQYF.

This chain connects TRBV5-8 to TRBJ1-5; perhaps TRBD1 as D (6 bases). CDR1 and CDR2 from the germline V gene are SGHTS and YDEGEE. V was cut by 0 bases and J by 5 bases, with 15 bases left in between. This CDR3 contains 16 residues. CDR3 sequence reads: CASSLGPRGPDQPQHF. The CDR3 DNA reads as TGTGCCAGCAGCTTGGGGCCTCGGGGGCCCGATCAGCCCCAGCATTTT.

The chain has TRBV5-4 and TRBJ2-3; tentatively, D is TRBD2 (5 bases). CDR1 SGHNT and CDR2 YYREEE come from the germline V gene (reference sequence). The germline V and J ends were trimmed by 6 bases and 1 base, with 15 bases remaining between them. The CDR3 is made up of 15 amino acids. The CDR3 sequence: CASIPEASRTDTQYF. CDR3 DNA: TGTGCCAGCATCCCGGAGGCCTCTCGCACAGATACGCAGTATTTT. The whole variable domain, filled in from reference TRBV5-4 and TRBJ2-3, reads ETGVTQSPTHLIKTRGQQVTLRCSSQSGHNTVSWYQQALGQGPQFIFQYYREEENGRGNFPPRFSGLQFPNYSSELNVNALELDDSALYLCASIPEASRTDTQYFGPGTRLTVL.

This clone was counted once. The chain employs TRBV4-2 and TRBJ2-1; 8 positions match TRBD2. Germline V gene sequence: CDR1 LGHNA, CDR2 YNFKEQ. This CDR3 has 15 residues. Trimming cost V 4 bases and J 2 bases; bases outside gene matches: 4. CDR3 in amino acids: CASSPSGGPYNEQFF. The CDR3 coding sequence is TGTGCCAGCAGCCCGAGCGGGGGCCCCTACAATGAGCAGTTCTTC.

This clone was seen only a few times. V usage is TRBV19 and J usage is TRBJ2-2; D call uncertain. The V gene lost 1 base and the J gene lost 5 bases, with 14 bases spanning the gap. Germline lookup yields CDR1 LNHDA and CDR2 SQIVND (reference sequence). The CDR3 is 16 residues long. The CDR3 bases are TGTGCCAGTAGTATAGGATCGGGCCTACTAACCGGGGAGCTGTTTTTT. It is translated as CASSIGSGLLTGELFF.

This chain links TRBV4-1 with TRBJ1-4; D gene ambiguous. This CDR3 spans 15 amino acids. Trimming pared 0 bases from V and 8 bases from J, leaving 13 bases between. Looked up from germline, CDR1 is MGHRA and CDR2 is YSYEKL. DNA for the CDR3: TGCGCCAGCAGCCAAGATGGCAGTGGAGGGGAAAAACTGTTTTTT. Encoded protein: CASSQDGSGGEKLFF.

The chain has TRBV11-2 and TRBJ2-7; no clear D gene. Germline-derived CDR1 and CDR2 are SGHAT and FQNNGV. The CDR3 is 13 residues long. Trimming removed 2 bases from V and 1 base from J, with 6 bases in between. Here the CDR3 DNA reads TGTGCCAGCAGCTTATTCGCTTCCTACGAGCAGTACTTC. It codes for CASSLFASYEQYF.

The CDR3 loop reads CASSRQTTGGNTIYF. The CDR3 region has the DNA TGCGCCAGCAGCCGACAGACGACAGGTGGAAACACCATATATTTT. J is TRBJ1-3 and V is TRBV10-2; D perhaps matches TRBD1 (6 bases). This CDR3 is 15 amino acids long. Trimming took 6 bases from V and 3 from J, leaving 15 bases between them. Germline V gene data show CDR1 as WSHSY and CDR2 as SAAADI.

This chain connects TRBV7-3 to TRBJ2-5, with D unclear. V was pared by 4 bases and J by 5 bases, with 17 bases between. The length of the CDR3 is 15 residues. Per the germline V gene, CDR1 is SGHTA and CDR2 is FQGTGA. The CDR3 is CASSSQARPEETQYF. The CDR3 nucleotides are TGTGCCAGCAGCTCCCAGGCCCGGCCGGAGGAGACCCAGTACTTC.

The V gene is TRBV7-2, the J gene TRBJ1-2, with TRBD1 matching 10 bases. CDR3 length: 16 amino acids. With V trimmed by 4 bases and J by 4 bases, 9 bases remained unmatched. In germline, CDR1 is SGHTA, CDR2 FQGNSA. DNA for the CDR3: TGTGCCAGCAGCTCCGCGACAGGGGGCCTGGCCTATGGCTACACCTTC. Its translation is CASSSATGGLAYGYTF.